This TCR beta chain was obtained from a study of shared clonotypes between healthy human individuals. Whole-study context: Plates per donor: three CD4 naive, three CD4 memory, two CD8 naive, one CD8 memory.

V lost 0 bases and J lost 0, with 9 bases in between. The CDR3 spans 16 residues. Germline CDR1 MNHEY, CDR2 SMNVEV (reference sequence). Assay used: immunoSEQ multiplex PCR; TCRdb lists only in-frame clones, some missing. The profile shows about 680,000 clones, about 91% of them singletons. Positive CCR7 selection of CD45RO-negative cells yielded the naive CD8 cells, and terminally differentiated effector memory CD45RA+ cells were excluded. This sequence was found in a man between 25 and 39 years old in good health. The chain carries TRBV27 and TRBJ2-1; maybe TRBD1 (6 bases). Sequenced input: naive CD8+ T cells sorted from blood. The CDR3 DNA reads TGTGCCAGCAGTTTATCGGGGACAAGCTCCTACAATGAGCAGTTCTTC. Its translation is CASSLSGTSSYNEQFF.